One and the same sample provided the 13 T cell receptor beta chains below, sequenced in a study of blood T cells in healthy people across ages. A J-beta primer mix and a sample-barcoded 5' primer were used in a second PCR of roughly 6 to 11 cycles. MiXCR was run by TCRdb on the 5' RACE reads, yielding one entry per CDR3 protein. The sample includes roughly 1.7 million distinct CDR3 sequences, roughly 30% of them seen just once. Sequencing input: blood. All receptors derive from a woman in her 30s in good health.

The chain has TRBV20-1 and TRBJ1-5; possibly TRBD1 for D (6 bases). With 6 bases removed from V and 6 bases from J, the gap between germline ends came to 18 bases. CDR3 length: 14 amino acids. Germline CDR1 is DFQATT and CDR2 is SNEGSKA (reference sequence). CDR3 in DNA: TGCAGTGCGCGGGGGCGGGGGGCAGGTCAGCCCCAGCATTTT. It encodes CSARGRGAGQPQHF.

This clonotype was seen a handful of times. V gene TRBV9 combines with J gene TRBJ1-2, with D tentatively TRBD1 (6 bases). CDR1 and CDR2 (germline): SGDLS, YYNGEE. V was shortened by 3 bases and J by 8 bases, with 20 bases between the two germline ends. The CDR3 has 15 amino acids. The CDR3 DNA reads as TGTGCCAGCAGCGGGGCCTACAGGGAGTGGAAGGGCTACACCTTC. It translates to CASSGAYREWKGYTF.

The gene calls are TRBV6-5 and TRBJ2-7, with D possibly called TRBD1 or TRBD2 (5 bases each). Trimming cost V 0 bases and J 2 bases, with 11 bases left between them. CDR3 size: 15 residues. Germline V CDR1 and CDR2: MNHEY, SVGAGI. The DNA for the CDR3 is TGTGCCAGCAGTTACTCGTGGGACCCGGCCTACGAGCAGTACTTC. Its translation is CASSYSWDPAYEQYF.

The chain uses TRBV9 and TRBJ1-1, with D possibly TRBD1 on 5 matching bases. This CDR3 region has 15 residues. Trimming stripped 0 bases from V and 1 base from J, with 10 bases between. The germline gives CDR1 SGDLS, CDR2 YYNGEE. CDR3 sequence: CASSVGSGTNTEAFF. CDR3 DNA sequence: TGTGCCAGCAGCGTAGGATCAGGGACGAACACTGAAGCTTTCTTT.

This chain joins TRBV2 and TRBJ2-7, with 7 bases identical to TRBD2. Germline trimming cut 3 bases from V and 3 bases from J; bases unmatched to any gene: 8. Per the germline V gene, CDR1 is SNHLY and CDR2 is FYNNEI. This CDR3 region has 15 residues. The CDR3 DNA reads TGTGCCAGCAGTGAGCGAATGGGGGGGAACTACGAGCAGTACTTC. Its protein product is CASSERMGGNYEQYF. The full variable domain, its missing parts supplied by reference TRBV2 and TRBJ2-7, is EPEVTQTPSHQVTQMGQEVILRCVPISNHLYFYWYRQILGQKVEFLVSFYNNEISEKSEIFDDQFSVERPDGSNFTLKIRSTKLEDSAMYFCASSERMGGNYEQYFGPGTRLTVT.

V and J are TRBV7-9 and TRBJ1-1; no firm D call. V shed 4 bases and J shed 6 bases, with 12 bases lying between them. This CDR3 has 13 residues. The germline CDR1 and CDR2 sequences are SEHNR and FQNEAQ (reference sequence). The CDR3 loop reads CASSSSRTAEAFF. CDR3 coding DNA: TGTGCCAGCAGCTCATCCAGGACCGCTGAAGCTTTCTTT.

This sequence joins TRBV2 and TRBJ2-3; D gene uncertain. V lost 3 bases and J 11 bases, leaving 9 bases between the germline ends. Germline loops: CDR1 SNHLY, CDR2 FYNNEI. This CDR3 spans 11 amino acids. Written as DNA, the CDR3 is TGTGCCAGCAGTGACGGGTTTGGGCAGTATTTT. Residues: CASSDGFGQYF.

This clonotype has more than one count but fewer than ten. The V call is TRBV3-1, the J call TRBJ1-2; D is possibly TRBD1 (6 bases). Germline lookup yields CDR1 LGHDT and CDR2 YNNKEL (reference sequence). The length of the CDR3 is 19 residues. The germline V and J ends were trimmed by 0 bases and 1 base, with 21 bases remaining between them. The CDR3 region is CASSQEVPRGGHINYGYTF. CDR3 nucleotides: TGTGCCAGCAGCCAAGAAGTCCCAAGAGGGGGACATATTAACTATGGCTACACCTTC. The whole variable domain, remainder taken from reference TRBV3-1 and TRBJ1-2, is DTAVSQTPKYLVTQMGNDKSIKCEQNLGHDTMYWYKQDSKKFLKIMFSYNNKELIINETVPNRFSPKSPDKAHLNLHINSLELGDSAVYFCASSQEVPRGGHINYGYTFGSGTRLTVV.

The rearrangement uses TRBV24-1 and TRBJ2-3; possibly TRBD2 for D (6 bases). Trimming took 3 bases from V and 2 from J, leaving 8 bases between them. This CDR3 spans 14 amino acids. CDR1 is KGHDR and CDR2 is SFDVKD in the germline V gene. CDR3 sequence (DNA): TGTGCCACCAGTGATAGCGGGCCCACAGATACGCAGTATTTT. This encodes CATSDSGPTDTQYF.

This clonotype was found a few times. The J gene is TRBJ1-1, the V gene TRBV30, with 8 bases identical to TRBD1. The trim removed 2 bases at V and 9 bases at J, leaving 5 bases unmatched. This CDR3 is 12 amino acids long. The V gene's germline CDR1 is GTSNPN and CDR2 SVGIG (reference sequence). The CDR3 loop is CAWSRQGAKAFF. For the CDR3, the DNA is TGTGCCTGGAGTCGGCAGGGGGCGAAAGCTTTCTTT.

Many counts were recorded for this clonotype. V gene TRBV29-1 combines with J gene TRBJ2-1; a weak D match, TRBD2 (7 bases). The V gene lost 6 bases and the J gene lost 5 bases, with 14 bases spanning the gap. CDR3 length equals 13 residues. Germline CDR1 is SQVTM and CDR2 is ANQGSEA. CDR3 DNA: TGCAGCGTAAGCGGGACAAGAAACAATGAGCAGTTCTTC. This codes for CSVSGTRNNEQFF.

V is TRBV27 and J is TRBJ1-1; tentatively, D is TRBD1 (5 bases). Germline CDR1 and CDR2: MNHEY and SMNVEV (reference sequence). V lost 0 bases to trimming and J lost 4 bases, with 21 bases between them. There are 18 residues in the CDR3. CDR3 bases: TGTGCCAGCAGTTTATCATTAGCAGGGCCCCTCCTGAGCACTGAAGCTTTCTTT. Amino acids: CASSLSLAGPLLSTEAFF.

This clonotype showed up just once. At one of its ends the junction is not consistent with the germline gene, which may arise from a read error. V is TRBV6-1 and J is TRBJ2-1; 10 bases align to TRBD2. There are 20 residues in the CDR3. In germline, CDR1 is MNHNS, CDR2 SASEGT. The CDR3: CAGSARPGLAPLSSYNEQFF. CDR3 coding DNA: TGTGCCGGCAGCGCGCGGCCGGGACTAGCGCCTCTGAGCTCCTACAATGAGCAGTTCTTC.